This TCR beta chain was identified in a study of T cells after yellow fever vaccination. For the study at large: The authors prepared low-cell-number fractions using SMART-Seq v4 Ultra Low Input. Study observations and caveats: Subsequent to the booster, the majority of primary-vaccination clones reappeared (96% CD4, 70% to 90% CD8).

V was clipped by 3 bases and J by 5 bases, with 16 bases between them. This CDR3 spans 15 amino acids. The authors made TCR cDNA by 5'RACE template switching, adding a universal primer site and UMIs. TCRdb reanalysed the 5' RACE reads using MiXCR and keeps one entry per CDR3 protein. The sample yields approximately 340,000 distinct CDR3 sequences, 8.5% to 9% seen once. In the case of this clonotype: Its cognate antigen is unknown.

This chain uses TRBV12-3 or TRBV12-4 with TRBJ2-5, with a possible D match to TRBD2 (6 bases). The sample in question was PBMCs, obtained on the day of the first yellow fever vaccination. This receptor was obtained from a young man who received the YFV17D yellow fever vaccine. The CDR3 here is CASSLAGLSGETQYF. For the CDR3, the DNA is TGTGCCAGCAGTTTGGCAGGACTGAGCGGGGAGACCCAGTACTTC.